This paragraph covers one TCR beta chain sequence. No antigen is known for it. CD45RO-CCR7+CD27+CD95- characterized naive CD8+ T cells. The germline V gene has CDR1 SGHVS and CDR2 FQNEAQ. The CDR3 loop spans 14 amino acids. The data derive from a study of CXCR3-negative and CXCR3-positive naive CD8 T cells. Study overall: Per library, roughly 1.4 +/- 0.3 million reads; roughly 150 million TRB reads overall. Study-level findings and limits: Comparably high diversity marked both naive subsets, whereas memory CD8+ cells had much lower diversity. Researchers report that CXCR3-positive naive cells carry more hydrophobic TRB CDR3s than CXCR3-negative naive cells.

TRB cDNA was prepared as libraries by UMI-labeled 5' RACE. TCRdb reprocessed the 5' RACE reads, with one entry per CDR3 protein and no DNA. The table counts more than 100,000 distinct CDR3 sequences; 0.4% to 0.45% lies in the top ten. This clonotype was obtained from a human donor in good health. Some clones in this sample may be carry-over from other donors' samples. Sequencing was carried out using naive CXCR3+ CD8+ T cells from blood. Noted subset: CD45RO-CCR7+CD27+CD95- naive CD8+ T cells expressing CXCR3 (TNR3+). The chain carries TRBV7-8 and TRBJ1-2; TCRdb's D call of TRBD1 is untestable without DNA. The CDR3 is CASSPRDPHYGYTF.